The clone carrying this TCR beta chain was counted a few times. The antigen remains undetermined. The entry originates in a study of cytomegalovirus exposure and HLA in healthy donors. Study-wide results and caveats: Presence/absence analyses took donor sequencing depth as roughly uniform. Likely technical artifact: a cluster of highly shared sequence variants. Later analysis placed DRB1 highest and HLA-C lowest in TCR association rates, which differed by HLA locus.

Vbeta (60) and Jbeta (13) primers were used in the PCR. Repertoires were generated with immunoSEQ multiplex PCR, while TCRdb's copy carries only in-frame clones and drops some. The sample includes fewer than 120,000 clones, nearly 80% of them seen just once. Deletions cut 4 bases from V and 2 bases from J, with 5 bases between. The CDR3 has 12 amino acids. Germline V gene sequence: CDR1 SGHRS, CDR2 YFSETQ. The rearrangement links TRBV5-1 to TRBJ2-3, with D hard to call. This clonotype originated in a woman aged 30 to 39 in good health and CMV-seronegative. Material for sequencing was PBMCs. CDR3 DNA sequence: TGCGCCAGCAGCCAACACACAGATACGCAGTATTTT. Translating it yields CASSQHTDTQYF.